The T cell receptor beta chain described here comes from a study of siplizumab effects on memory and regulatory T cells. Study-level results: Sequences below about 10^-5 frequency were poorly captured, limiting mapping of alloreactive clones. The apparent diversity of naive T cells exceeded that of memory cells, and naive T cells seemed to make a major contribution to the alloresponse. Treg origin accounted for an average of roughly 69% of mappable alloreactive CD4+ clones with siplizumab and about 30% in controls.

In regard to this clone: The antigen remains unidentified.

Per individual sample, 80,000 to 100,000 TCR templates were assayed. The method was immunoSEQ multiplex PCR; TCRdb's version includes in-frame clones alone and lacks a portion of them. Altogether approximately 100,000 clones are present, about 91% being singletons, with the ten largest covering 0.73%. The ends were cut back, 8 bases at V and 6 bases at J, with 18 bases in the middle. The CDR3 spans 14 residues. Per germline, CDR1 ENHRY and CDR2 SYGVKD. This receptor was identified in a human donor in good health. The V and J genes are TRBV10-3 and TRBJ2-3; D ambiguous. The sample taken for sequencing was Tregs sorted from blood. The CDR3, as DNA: TGTGCCATCGATGGCGGCCCCGTATCGGATACGCAGTATTTT. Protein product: CAIDGGPVSDTQYF.